Below, one TCR beta chain is given with its context. The antigen is not known. The same CDR3 can be traced to other DNA sequences in this sample. This CDR3 has 12 amino acids. CDR1 and CDR2 (germline): SGHVS, FQNEAQ. Trimming shortened V by 5 bases and J by 5 bases, and 9 bases separated the two germline ends. Naive CD8 cells comprised CD45RO-negative, CCR7-positively selected cells, excluding terminally differentiated effector memory CD45RA+ cells. Methods used by the authors: Filtering differed since immunoSEQ provided only junctions, with no quality scores. Here immunoSEQ multiplex PCR was the method, and the copy in TCRdb shows in-frame clones only, minus some. From that table come the V and J calls and clone size; the DNA was used to work out D and trimming. The sample yields 2 million to 2.5 million clones, 93% seen once. The data are from a study of shared clonotypes between healthy human individuals.

General study points: Sequencing of the sorted subsets was shown by rarefaction to be incomplete despite large depth. Clonotypes which were not shared had lower generation probabilities than clonotypes that all four donors shared. As a rule, naive subsets had a larger estimated richness than memory subsets.

Specimen: naive CD8+ T cells from PBMCs. The sequence derives from a man younger than 35 in good health. Some clones in this sample may be carry-over from other donors' samples. The genes are TRBV7-8 and TRBJ1-1; D not resolved. The CDR3 sequence is CASSPGGTEAFF. The CDR3 bases are TGTGCCAGCAGCCCCGGCGGGACTGAAGCTTTCTTT.